This entry lists 18 T cell receptor beta chains sequenced from one sample in a study of vaccination effects on CD4 cells after COVID-19. Antigen specificity for these receptors is unknown. The method was immunoSEQ multiplex PCR; TCRdb's version includes in-frame clones alone and lacks a portion of them. The data show tens of thousands of clones, 74% seen once. Sequencing was preceded by expansion of antigen-specific CD4+ T cells with viral peptide pools in the ViraFEST assay. The authors isolated CD4+ T cells after roughly eleven days of culture. None of the vaccinated had previously contracted SARS-CoV-2, and their nucleocapsid antibodies tested negative. Here the sequenced sample was CD4+ T cells from PBMCs cultured with SARS-CoV-2 spike peptides, taken before COVID-19 vaccination. The receptor source for this set is a human donor who received a COVID-19 vaccine.

This rearrangement joins TRBV18 to TRBJ1-2; D ambiguous. The length of the CDR3 is 16 residues. The germline V gene has CDR1 KGHSH and CDR2 LQKENI. Trimming left V 5 bases short and J 2 bases short, with 18 bases between. For the CDR3, the DNA is TGTGCCAGCTCAGGGGAGAGATATCCACCAAACTATGGCTACACCTTC. Translating it yields CASSGERYPPNYGYTF.

The chain combines TRBV5-1 with TRBJ2-1; 7 positions match TRBD2. CDR3 length: 17 amino acids. The ends lost 5 bases at V and 0 bases at J; junction bases unmatched: 11. Germline V gene lookup returns CDR1 SGHRS and CDR2 YFSETQ. The CDR3 loop reads CASRPRLAHRSYNEQFF. In DNA form, the CDR3 reads TGCGCCAGCAGACCCAGACTAGCACATCGCTCCTACAATGAGCAGTTCTTC.

The rearrangement links TRBV6-1 to TRBJ2-2, with a tentative D call TRBD2 (7 bases). Germline lookup yields CDR1 MNHNS and CDR2 SASEGT. V was shortened by 0 bases and J by 6 bases, with 14 bases between the two germline ends. CDR3 length equals 16 residues. The CDR3 spells CASSEALGGAAGELFF. In DNA form, the CDR3 reads TGTGCCAGCAGTGAAGCGCTTGGGGGGGCCGCCGGGGAGCTGTTTTTT.

This rearrangement joins TRBV6-1 to TRBJ2-2; TRBD2 aligns across 12 bases. After removal of 1 base from V and 0 bases from J, the junction contained 3 bases not matched to a gene. Germline-derived CDR1 and CDR2 are MNHNS and SASEGT. The CDR3 covers 18 residues. The CDR3 protein is CASSEEASGRANTGELFF. In DNA form, the CDR3 reads TGTGCCAGCAGTGAAGAAGCTAGCGGGAGGGCGAACACCGGGGAGCTGTTTTTT.

This rearrangement joins TRBV15 to TRBJ2-5; TRBD2 matches at 11 bases. CDR1 LNHNV and CDR2 YYDKDF come from the germline V gene (reference sequence). The CDR3 extends over 15 amino acids. V trimming: 9 bases; J trimming: 5 bases; junction bases outside the gene matches: 11. CDR3 sequence: CATKQETSGIETQYF. DNA of the CDR3: TGTGCCACTAAGCAGGAGACTAGCGGGATCGAGACCCAGTACTTC.

Only a few counts were recorded for this clone. This chain links TRBV6-5 with TRBJ2-1; D perhaps matches TRBD2 (5 bases). The CDR3 is made up of 16 amino acids. From germline, CDR1 is MNHEY and CDR2 SVGAGI. The V and J ends lost 4 bases and 4 bases respectively, with 17 bases between them. The CDR3 here is CASSSVSSVRYNEQFF. Written as DNA, the CDR3 is TGTGCCAGCAGTTCCGTTAGTAGCGTAAGATACAATGAGCAGTTCTTC.

The CDR3 region is CASSLDRPSGPQHF. The CDR3 coding sequence is TGCGCCAGCAGCCTCGACAGGCCCAGTGGGCCCCAGCATTTT. This chain connects TRBV10-2 to TRBJ1-5; maybe TRBD1 (6 bases). Trimming removed 6 bases at V and 9 bases at J, with 18 bases between. The CDR3 length is 14 residues. In germline, CDR1 is WSHSY, CDR2 SAAADI.

This chain joins TRBV5-1 and TRBJ2-1; 8 nucleotides match TRBD2. Germline V gene data show CDR1 as SGHRS and CDR2 as YFSETQ. After removal of 4 bases from V and 7 bases from J, the junction contained 13 bases not matched to a gene. This CDR3 spans 16 amino acids. CDR3 loop: CASSPLAGPAKNEQFF. The DNA of the CDR3 is TGCGCCAGCAGCCCTTTAGCGGGACCCGCTAAAAATGAGCAGTTCTTC.

The rearrangement uses TRBV2 and TRBJ2-2, with a tentative D call TRBD1 (6 bases). Trimming took 7 bases from V and 6 from J, leaving 15 bases between them. CDR1 SNHLY and CDR2 FYNNEI come from the germline V gene. The CDR3 spans 14 residues. The CDR3 sequence is CASTETEGAGELFF. The CDR3 DNA reads TGTGCCAGCACGGAGACTGAGGGGGCCGGGGAGCTGTTTTTT.

A single count supports this clone. The V call is TRBV7-9, the J call TRBJ1-4, with 7 bases fitting TRBD1. Germline values: CDR1 SEHNR, CDR2 FQNEAQ (reference sequence). The ends lost 7 bases at V and 8 bases at J; junction bases unmatched: 13. This CDR3 comprises 15 residues. CDR3: CASTEPTGSGEKLFF. CDR3 DNA sequence: TGTGCCAGCACCGAACCGACAGGGAGTGGGGAAAAACTGTTTTTT.

This chain connects TRBV25-1 to TRBJ1-1, with D possibly matching TRBD1 (6 bases). Trimming stripped 6 bases from V and 5 bases from J, with 19 bases between. CDR3 length equals 15 residues. From germline, CDR1 is MGHDK and CDR2 SYGVNS. In nucleotides, the CDR3 is TGTGCCAGCAGCTTCAAGACAGGAGAATGGACTGAAGCTTTCTTT. It specifies CASSFKTGEWTEAFF. The entire variable domain, with the rest obtained from reference TRBV25-1 and TRBJ1-1, is as follows: EADIYQTPRYLVIGTGKKITLECSQTMGHDKMYWYQQDPGMELHLIHYSYGVNSTEKGDLSSESTVSRIRTEHFPLTLESARPSHTSQYLCASSFKTGEWTEAFFGQGTRLTVV.

The chain links TRBV6-5 to TRBJ2-1, with TRBD2 as a possible D gene (6 bases). Germline values: CDR1 MNHEY, CDR2 SVGAGI. V shed 0 bases and J shed 10 bases, with 16 bases lying between them. The CDR3 is made up of 15 amino acids. The CDR3 loop reads CASSYSKAGRLEQFF. CDR3 coding DNA: TGTGCCAGCAGTTACTCGAAGGCGGGGAGGTTGGAGCAGTTCTTC.

This chain links TRBV6-2 or TRBV6-3 with TRBJ2-4; D may be TRBD1 or TRBD2 (5 bases each). CDR3 size: 17 residues. Trimming shortened V by 6 bases and J by 8 bases, and 26 bases separated the two germline ends. CDR1 MNHEY and CDR2 SVGEGT come from the germline V gene. In DNA, the CDR3 is TGTGCCAGCAGCCCTAAGCCGGGACCCTTCCGGACGGACATTCAGTACTTC. Translating it yields CASSPKPGPFRTDIQYF.

V and J are TRBV11-2 and TRBJ2-7; maybe TRBD2 (5 bases). CDR1 SGHAT and CDR2 FQNNGV come from the germline V gene. The CDR3 is 15 amino acids. V was trimmed by 5 bases and J by 3 bases, leaving 17 bases between them. The DNA of the CDR3 is TGTGCCAGCAGCACCCTCTTCGGCGAGGGCTACGAGCAGTACTTC. Protein: CASSTLFGEGYEQYF.

Only a few counts were recorded for this clone. The CDR3 nucleotides read TGTGCCAGCAGGAGAGGACTAGCGGGAGGCGAGCAGTACTTC. Translating gives CASRRGLAGGEQYF. The chain has TRBV6-5 and TRBJ2-7, with 14 positions matching TRBD2. The germline V gene has CDR1 MNHEY and CDR2 SVGAGI. V lost 6 bases to trimming and J lost 6 bases; unmatched junction nucleotides: 4. CDR3 length: 14 residues.

This clone was detected only a few times. The V call is TRBV2, the J call TRBJ1-1; D is ambiguous. The V and J ends lost 7 bases and 1 base respectively, with 19 bases between them. CDR3 length: 16 amino acids. In germline, CDR1 is SNHLY, CDR2 FYNNEI. CDR3 protein: CASKVPGNIGNTEAFF. The CDR3 DNA is TGTGCCAGCAAGGTACCGGGGAATATAGGGAACACTGAAGCTTTCTTT.

This clone showed up just a few times. The chain uses TRBV4-1 and TRBJ2-1, with TRBD2 matching 9 bases. Germline V gene sequence: CDR1 MGHRA, CDR2 YSYEKL. V lost 3 bases to trimming and J lost 6 bases; unmatched junction nucleotides: 3. The CDR3 runs 14 residues. The CDR3 region has the DNA TGCGCCAGCAGCCAGCGACTAGCGGTCAATGAGCAGTTCTTC. Protein sequence: CASSQRLAVNEQFF.

This rearrangement joins TRBV6-5 to TRBJ1-1; possible D gene TRBD1, 5 bases. The V end lost 6 bases, the J end lost 10 bases, and 15 bases lay between the germline ends. The CDR3 totals 12 residues. Germline V gene sequence: CDR1 MNHEY, CDR2 SVGAGI. The CDR3: CASRVDSGRAFF. DNA of the CDR3: TGTGCCAGCAGGGTAGACAGCGGTCGAGCTTTCTTT.